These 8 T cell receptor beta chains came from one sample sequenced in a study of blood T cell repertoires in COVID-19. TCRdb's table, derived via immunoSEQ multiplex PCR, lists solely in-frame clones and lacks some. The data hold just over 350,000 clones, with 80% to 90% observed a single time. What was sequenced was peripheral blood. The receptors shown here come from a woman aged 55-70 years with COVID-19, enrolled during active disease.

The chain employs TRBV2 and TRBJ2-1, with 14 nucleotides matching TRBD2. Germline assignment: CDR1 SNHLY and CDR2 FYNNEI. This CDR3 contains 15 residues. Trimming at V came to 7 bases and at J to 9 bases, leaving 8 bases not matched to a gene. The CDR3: CASIMTSGGAVEQFF. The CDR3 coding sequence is TGTGCCAGCATTATGACTAGCGGGGGGGCGGTTGAGCAGTTCTTC.

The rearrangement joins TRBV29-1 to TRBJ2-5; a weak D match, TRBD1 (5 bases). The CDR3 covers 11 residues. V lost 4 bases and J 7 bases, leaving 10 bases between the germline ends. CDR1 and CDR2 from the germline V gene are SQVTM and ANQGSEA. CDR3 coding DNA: TGCAGCGTTGTAAGGGGTGGGACCCAGTACTTC. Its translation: CSVVRGGTQYF.

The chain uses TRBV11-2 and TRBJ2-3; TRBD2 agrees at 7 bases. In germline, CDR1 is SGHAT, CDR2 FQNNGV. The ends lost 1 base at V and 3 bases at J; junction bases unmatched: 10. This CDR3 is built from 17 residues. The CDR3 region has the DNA TGTGCCAGCAGCTTAGCCCCCCAGCGGGGATGGACAGATACGCAGTATTTT. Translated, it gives CASSLAPQRGWTDTQYF.

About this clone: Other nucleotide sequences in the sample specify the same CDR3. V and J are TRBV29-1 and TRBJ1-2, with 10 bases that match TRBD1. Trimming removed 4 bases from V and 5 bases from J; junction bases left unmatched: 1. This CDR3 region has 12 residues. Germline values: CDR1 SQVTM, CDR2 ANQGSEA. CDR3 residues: CSVGGQGYGYTF. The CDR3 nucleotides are TGCAGCGTTGGGGGACAGGGGTATGGCTACACCTTC.

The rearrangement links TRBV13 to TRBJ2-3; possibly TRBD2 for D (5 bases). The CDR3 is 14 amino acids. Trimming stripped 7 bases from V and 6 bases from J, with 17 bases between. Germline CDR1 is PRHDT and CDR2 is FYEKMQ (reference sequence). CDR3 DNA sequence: TGTGCCAGCACCCCGGTGGGAGCTCCCGATACGCAGTATTTT. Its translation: CASTPVGAPDTQYF.

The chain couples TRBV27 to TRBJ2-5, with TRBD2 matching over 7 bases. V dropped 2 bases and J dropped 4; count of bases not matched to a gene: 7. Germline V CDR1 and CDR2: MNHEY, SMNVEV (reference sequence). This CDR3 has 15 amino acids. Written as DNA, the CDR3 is TGTGCCAGCAGTTTAGCGGGCGGGGGAGGAGAGACCCAGTACTTC. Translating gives CASSLAGGGGETQYF.

The CDR3 here is CASSLGSSPVSDTQYF. The CDR3 DNA reads as TGTGCCAGCAGCTTAGGGAGCTCGCCGGTGTCAGATACGCAGTATTTT. V usage is TRBV11-3 and J usage is TRBJ2-3, with no clear D. The V gene's germline CDR1 is SGHNT and CDR2 YENEEA. This CDR3 spans 16 amino acids. V lost 1 base and J 4 bases, leaving 15 bases between the germline ends. Full variable domain (missing parts from reference TRBV11-3 and TRBJ2-3): EAGVVQSPRYKIIEKKQPVAFWCNPISGHNTLYWYLQNLGQGPELLIRYENEEAVDDSQLPKDRFSAERLKGVDSTLKIQPAELGDSAVYLCASSLGSSPVSDTQYFGPGTRLTVL.

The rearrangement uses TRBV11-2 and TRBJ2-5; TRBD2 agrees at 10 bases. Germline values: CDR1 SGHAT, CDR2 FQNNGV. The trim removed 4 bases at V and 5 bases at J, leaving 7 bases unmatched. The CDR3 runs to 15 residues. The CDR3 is CASSWSGGAAETQYF. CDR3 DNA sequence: TGTGCCAGCAGCTGGAGCGGGGGGGCCGCCGAGACCCAGTACTTC.